Listed below are T cell receptor beta chains from one sample, sequenced in a study of PD-1 and CTLA-4 blockade in melanoma. The method was immunoSEQ multiplex PCR; TCRdb's version includes in-frame clones alone and lacks a portion of them. The sample holds about 32,000 clones, about 87% seen once. Material: CD8+ T cells from peripheral blood, obtained from a patient given anti-PD-1 treatment. The receptors stem from a human donor with melanoma. CDR3s include the opening cysteine and the closing phenylalanine or tryptophan. The order of the fields is clone size, J gene, D gene, V gene, CDR3 protein, CDR3 DNA. The D gene is left open where the match is weak. Clone sizes are given selectively: once, few, many, or a class where the clone is expanded.

clone_size: NA; j_call: TRBJ1-5; d_call: TRBD1; v_call: TRBV12-3/TRBV12-4; cdr3_aa: CASKSGGQPQHF; cdr3_nt: TGTGCCAGCAAGTCAGGGGGACAGCCCCAGCATTTT
clone_size: NA; j_call: TRBJ1-3; d_call: TRBD1; v_call: TRBV28; cdr3_aa: CASSSDRVKPSTDSGNTIYF; cdr3_nt: TGTGCCAGCAGTTCGGACAGGGTAAAACCCTCCACTGACTCTGGAAACACCATATATTTT
clone_size: NA; j_call: TRBJ2-3; d_call: TRBD1; v_call: TRBV27; cdr3_aa: CASSPGQGRVDTQYF; cdr3_nt: TGTGCCAGCAGTCCGGGACAGGGCAGGGTAGATACGCAGTATTTT
clone_size: few; j_call: TRBJ1-1; d_call: TRBD1; v_call: TRBV3-1/TRBV3-2; cdr3_aa: CASSRGMTGGVGYTEAFF; cdr3_nt: TGTGCCAGCAGCCGCGGTATGACAGGGGGCGTTGGATACACTGAAGCTTTCTTT
clone_size: few; j_call: TRBJ1-1; d_call: NA; v_call: TRBV4-1; cdr3_aa: CASSQARDVRSAFF; cdr3_nt: TGCGCCAGCAGCCAAGCCCGGGACGTACGATCGGCTTTCTTT
clone_size: NA; j_call: TRBJ2-5; d_call: NA; v_call: TRBV11-2; cdr3_aa: CASNLGDGTQYF; cdr3_nt: TGTGCCAGCAACTTAGGGGACGGGACCCAGTACTTC
clone_size: NA; j_call: TRBJ2-7; d_call: NA; v_call: TRBV5-6; cdr3_aa: CASSLWSSYEQYF; cdr3_nt: TGTGCCAGCAGCTTGTGGTCCTCCTACGAGCAGTACTTC
clone_size: NA; j_call: TRBJ2-3; d_call: NA; v_call: TRBV12-3/TRBV12-4; cdr3_aa: CASSLGGLDTQYF; cdr3_nt: TGTGCCAGCAGTTTAGGGGGGCTAGATACGCAGTATTTT
clone_size: NA; j_call: TRBJ2-1; d_call: TRBD2; v_call: TRBV30; cdr3_aa: CAWSLEALMGGRSYNEQFF; cdr3_nt: TGTGCCTGGAGTTTGGAGGCCCTAATGGGAGGGAGATCCTACAATGAGCAGTTCTTC
clone_size: NA; j_call: TRBJ1-3; d_call: NA; v_call: TRBV27; cdr3_aa: CASSLSGAGNTIYF; cdr3_nt: TGTGCCAGCAGTTTATCAGGGGCTGGAAACACCATATATTTT
clone_size: NA; j_call: TRBJ1-1; d_call: TRBD1; v_call: TRBV30; cdr3_aa: CAWILQGRYTEAFF; cdr3_nt: TGTGCCTGGATCTTACAGGGGCGTTACACTGAAGCTTTCTTT
clone_size: once; j_call: TRBJ1-1; d_call: NA; v_call: TRBV19; cdr3_aa: CASSIVPGTEAFF; cdr3_nt: TGTGCCAGTAGTATAGTCCCCGGCACTGAAGCTTTCTTT
clone_size: NA; j_call: TRBJ2-2; d_call: NA; v_call: TRBV2; cdr3_aa: CASSGRTGELFF; cdr3_nt: TGTGCCAGCAGTGGACGTACCGGGGAGCTGTTTTTT
clone_size: once; j_call: TRBJ2-6; d_call: NA; v_call: TRBV10-3; cdr3_aa: CAIMSPGANVLTF; cdr3_nt: TGTGCCATCATGAGCCCTGGGGCCAACGTCCTGACTTTC
clone_size: NA; j_call: TRBJ1-2; d_call: TRBD1; v_call: TRBV27; cdr3_aa: CASSSPMTGHGYTF; cdr3_nt: TGTGCCAGCAGCTCCCCCATGACAGGGCATGGCTACACCTTC
clone_size: NA; j_call: TRBJ1-6; d_call: NA; v_call: TRBV7-9; cdr3_aa: CASSLMAGDSPLHF; cdr3_nt: TGTGCCAGCAGCTTAATGGCAGGGGACTCACCCCTCCACTTT
clone_size: few; j_call: TRBJ2-7; d_call: TRBD1; v_call: TRBV28; cdr3_aa: CASSFGQGMYEQYF; cdr3_nt: TGTGCCAGCAGTTTTGGACAGGGAATGTACGAGCAGTACTTC
clone_size: NA; j_call: TRBJ1-5; d_call: NA; v_call: TRBV5-6; cdr3_aa: CASSLEGQPQHF; cdr3_nt: TGTGCCAGCAGCCTGGAGGGTCAGCCCCAGCATTTT
clone_size: NA; j_call: TRBJ1-1; d_call: TRBD1; v_call: TRBV30; cdr3_aa: CATRGDAGSNAEAFF; cdr3_nt: TGTGCCACCAGGGGGGACGCTGGTTCGAACGCTGAAGCTTTCTTT
clone_size: NA; j_call: TRBJ2-1; d_call: NA; v_call: TRBV13; cdr3_aa: CASSLAGAGEQFF; cdr3_nt: TGTGCCAGCAGCTTAGCAGGGGCCGGTGAGCAGTTCTTC
clone_size: NA; j_call: TRBJ2-5; d_call: NA; v_call: TRBV5-6; cdr3_aa: CASSWQDQETQYF; cdr3_nt: TGTGCCAGCAGCTGGCAGGACCAAGAGACCCAGTACTTC
clone_size: once; j_call: TRBJ2-1; d_call: TRBD2; v_call: TRBV7-8; cdr3_aa: CASSLVLAGVNEQFF; cdr3_nt: TGTGCCAGCAGCTTAGTACTAGCGGGGGTAAATGAGCAGTTCTTC
clone_size: NA; j_call: TRBJ1-5; d_call: NA; v_call: TRBV2; cdr3_aa: CASSGGERRQPQHF; cdr3_nt: TGTGCCAGCAGTGGGGGGGAAAGAAGGCAGCCCCAGCATTTT
clone_size: NA; j_call: TRBJ2-7; d_call: NA; v_call: TRBV7-8; cdr3_aa: CASSPLGGLLYEQYF; cdr3_nt: TGTGCCAGCAGCCCATTGGGAGGTTTATTGTACGAGCAGTACTTC
clone_size: NA; j_call: TRBJ2-2; d_call: NA; v_call: TRBV5-1; cdr3_aa: CASTTSRGTGELFF; cdr3_nt: TGCGCCAGCACCACCTCGAGGGGCACCGGGGAGCTGTTTTTT
clone_size: NA; j_call: TRBJ2-7; d_call: NA; v_call: TRBV5-6; cdr3_aa: CASSLAGFEQYF; cdr3_nt: TGTGCCAGCAGCTTGGCCGGGTTCGAGCAGTACTTC
clone_size: NA; j_call: TRBJ2-6; d_call: NA; v_call: TRBV13; cdr3_aa: CASSLGGQDSGANVLTF; cdr3_nt: TGTGCCAGCAGCTTAGGTGGGCAGGACTCTGGGGCCAACGTCCTGACTTTC
clone_size: NA; j_call: TRBJ2-2; d_call: TRBD1; v_call: TRBV29-1; cdr3_aa: CSVEEVQGADGELFF; cdr3_nt: TGCAGCGTTGAAGAGGTCCAGGGGGCGGACGGGGAGCTGTTTTTT
clone_size: NA; j_call: TRBJ2-7; d_call: NA; v_call: TRBV27; cdr3_aa: CASSLSLGGSSYEQYF; cdr3_nt: TGTGCCAGCAGTTTATCCCTGGGGGGCAGTTCCTACGAGCAGTACTTC
clone_size: NA; j_call: TRBJ2-2; d_call: TRBD2; v_call: TRBV3-1/TRBV3-2; cdr3_aa: CAGRGDTGELFF; cdr3_nt: TGTGCCGGGCGGGGGGACACCGGGGAGCTGTTTTTT